A selection of T cell receptor beta chains follows, all from one sample in a study of blood T cell repertoires in COVID-19. Assay used: immunoSEQ multiplex PCR; TCRdb lists only in-frame clones, some missing. The sample includes fewer than 70,000 clones, about nine tenths of them seen just once. Sample: peripheral blood. The receptors were gathered from a man in his forties or fifties with active COVID-19. Each CDR3 is given with its conserved first and last residue. The D gene is left open where the match is weak. A clone size is listed for some rows: how often the clone was seen (once, few, many), or a class if it is expanded.

j_call	clone_size	d_call	v_call	cdr3_aa	cdr3_nt
TRBJ2-5	-	-	TRBV6-1	CASSDPGQETQYF	TGTGCCAGCAGTGACCCAGGGCAAGAGACCCAGTACTTC
TRBJ2-7	-	-	TRBV5-1	CASSLSSSYEQYF	TGCGCCAGCAGCTTGTCCTCTAGCTACGAGCAGTACTTC
TRBJ2-1	-	TRBD1	TRBV18	CASSPGTGGYNEQFF	TGTGCCAGCTCACCCGGGACAGGGGGTTACAATGAGCAGTTCTTC
TRBJ1-6	-	-	TRBV9	CASSTGPSSYNSPLHF	TGTGCCAGCAGCACAGGGCCGAGCTCCTATAATTCACCCCTCCACTTT
TRBJ1-1	-	TRBD1	TRBV7-2	CASSLSRDRATEAFF	TGTGCCAGCAGCTTGTCCCGGGACAGGGCCACTGAAGCTTTCTTT
TRBJ1-6	-	-	TRBV2	CASSEVGDNSPLHF	TGTGCCAGCAGTGAAGTGGGAGATAATTCACCCCTCCACTTT
TRBJ1-4	once	-	TRBV2	CASSDPTDTGNEKLFF	TGTGCCAGCAGTGACCCCACCGACACTGGTAATGAAAAACTGTTTTTT
TRBJ2-5	-	-	TRBV5-6	CASSLAVNYRETQYF	TGTGCCAGCAGCTTGGCCGTAAATTACCGGGAGACCCAGTACTTC
TRBJ2-1	once	TRBD2	TRBV3-1/TRBV3-2	CASSPYAGGGAYNEQFF	TGTGCCAGCAGCCCTTACGCGGGCGGGGGGGCCTACAATGAGCAGTTCTTC
TRBJ2-2	-	TRBD2	TRBV7-8	CASSFMSGGNTGELFF	TGTGCCAGCAGCTTTATGTCGGGAGGAAACACCGGGGAGCTGTTTTTT
TRBJ1-5	-	-	TRBV12-3/TRBV12-4	CASSFTGGQPQHF	TGTGCCAGCAGTTTCACGGGGGGTCAGCCCCAGCATTTT
TRBJ2-3	-	TRBD2	TRBV2	CASSYLSGGGDTQYF	TGTGCCAGCAGTTATTTAAGCGGGGGGGGAGATACGCAGTATTTT
TRBJ2-2	few	TRBD1	TRBV28	CASSPRGGELNTGELFF	TGTGCCAGCAGTCCCCGAGGGGGCGAGTTAAACACCGGGGAGCTGTTTTTT
TRBJ2-7	-	TRBD1	TRBV14	CASSLPGQGIYEQYF	TGTGCCAGCAGCCTTCCGGGACAGGGGATCTACGAGCAGTACTTC
TRBJ2-1	-	-	TRBV11-1	CASSPPPLYNEQFF	TGTGCCAGCAGCCCTCCCCCCCTCTACAATGAGCAGTTCTTC
TRBJ2-1	-	TRBD2	TRBV27	CASSQRTSGVGHNEQFF	TGTGCCAGCAGTCAGCGGACTAGCGGGGTAGGACATAATGAGCAGTTCTTC
TRBJ2-2	-	-	TRBV29-1	CCSSGGGGNTGELFF	TGCTGTTCCTCGGGAGGGGGCGGGAACACCGGGGAGCTGTTTTTT
TRBJ1-1	-	TRBD1	TRBV19	CASKPTGTGTTEAFF	TGTGCCAGTAAACCCACCGGGACAGGAACAACTGAAGCTTTCTTT
TRBJ1-4	-	TRBD1	TRBV28	CASKQGAGYEKLFF	TGTGCCAGCAAGCAGGGGGCTGGTTATGAAAAACTGTTTTTT
TRBJ2-2	-	TRBD1	TRBV6-1	CASSTTGTGELFF	TGTGCCAGCAGTACGACAGGGACCGGGGAGCTGTTTTTT
TRBJ1-5	once	-	TRBV19	CASTGVGFQPQHF	TGTGCCAGTACGGGAGTCGGGTTTCAGCCCCAGCATTTT
TRBJ1-2	-	-	TRBV12-3/TRBV12-4	CASARANYGYTF	TGTGCCAGCGCCAGGGCTAACTATGGCTACACCTTC
TRBJ1-5	-	TRBD1	TRBV19	CASALTGNNQPQHF	TGTGCCAGTGCACTGACAGGGAACAATCAGCCCCAGCATTTT
TRBJ2-5	-	TRBD2	TRBV27	CASSLLAGVETQYF	TGTGCCAGCAGTTTATTGGCGGGAGTGGAGACCCAGTACTTC
TRBJ1-1	once	-	TRBV10-3	CAISESTGGTEAFF	TGTGCCATCAGTGAGTCGACGGGGGGCACTGAAGCTTTCTTT
TRBJ2-1	-	TRBD2	TRBV18	CASSPMAPGSGGHEQFF	TGTGCCAGCTCACCGATGGCGCCTGGGAGCGGGGGCCATGAGCAGTTCTTC
TRBJ2-7	-	-	TRBV5-1	CASSFSGSSYEQYF	TGCGCCAGCAGCTTTAGCGGAAGCTCCTACGAGCAGTACTTC